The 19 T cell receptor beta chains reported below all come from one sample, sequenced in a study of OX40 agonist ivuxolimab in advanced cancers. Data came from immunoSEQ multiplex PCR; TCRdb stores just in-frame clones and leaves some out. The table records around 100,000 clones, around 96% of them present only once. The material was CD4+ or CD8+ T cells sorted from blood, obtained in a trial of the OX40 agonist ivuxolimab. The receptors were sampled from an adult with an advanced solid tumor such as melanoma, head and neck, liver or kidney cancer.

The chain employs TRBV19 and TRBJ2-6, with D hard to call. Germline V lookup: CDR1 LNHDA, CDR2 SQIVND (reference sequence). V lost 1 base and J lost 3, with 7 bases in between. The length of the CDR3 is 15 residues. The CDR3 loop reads CASSIGAGGANVLTF. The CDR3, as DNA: TGTGCCAGTAGTATAGGGGCCGGTGGGGCCAACGTCCTGACTTTC. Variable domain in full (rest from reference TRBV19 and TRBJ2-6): DGGITQSPKYLFRKEGQNVTLSCEQNLNHDAMYWYRQDPGQGLRLIYYSQIVNDFQKGDIAEGYSVSREKKESFPLTVTSAQKNPTAFYLCASSIGAGGANVLTFGAGSRLTVL.

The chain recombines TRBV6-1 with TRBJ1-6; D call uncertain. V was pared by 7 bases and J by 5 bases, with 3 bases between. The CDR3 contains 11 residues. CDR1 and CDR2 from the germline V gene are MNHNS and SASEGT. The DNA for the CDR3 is TGTGCCAGCAACCATAATTCACCCCTCCACTTT. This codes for CASNHNSPLHF.

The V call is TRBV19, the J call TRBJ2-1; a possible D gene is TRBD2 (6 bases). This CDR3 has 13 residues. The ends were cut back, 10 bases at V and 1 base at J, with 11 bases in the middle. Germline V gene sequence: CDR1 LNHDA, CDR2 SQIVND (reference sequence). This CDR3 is CATGDFSYNEQFF. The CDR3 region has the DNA TGTGCCACTGGGGACTTTTCCTACAATGAGCAGTTCTTC.

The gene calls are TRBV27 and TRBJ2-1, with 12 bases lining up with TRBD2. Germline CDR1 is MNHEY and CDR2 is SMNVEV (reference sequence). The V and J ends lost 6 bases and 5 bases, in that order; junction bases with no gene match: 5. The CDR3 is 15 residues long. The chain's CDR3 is CASRVGLAGNNEQFF. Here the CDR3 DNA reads TGTGCCAGCAGGGTCGGACTAGCGGGAAACAATGAGCAGTTCTTC.

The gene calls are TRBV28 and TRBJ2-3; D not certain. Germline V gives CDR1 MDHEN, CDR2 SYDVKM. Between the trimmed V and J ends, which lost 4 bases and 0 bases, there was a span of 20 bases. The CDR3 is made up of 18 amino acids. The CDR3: CASSSLHLGRESTDTQYF. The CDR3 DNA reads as TGTGCCAGCAGTTCGCTTCACCTGGGTCGCGAAAGCACAGATACGCAGTATTTT.

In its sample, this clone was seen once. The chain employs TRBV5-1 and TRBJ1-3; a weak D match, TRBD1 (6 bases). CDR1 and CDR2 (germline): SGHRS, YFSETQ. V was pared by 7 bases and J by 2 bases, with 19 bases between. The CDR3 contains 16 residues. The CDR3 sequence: CASHSGGRGTGNTIYF. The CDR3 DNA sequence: TGCGCCAGCCACTCCGGGGGCAGGGGAACTGGAAACACCATATATTTT.

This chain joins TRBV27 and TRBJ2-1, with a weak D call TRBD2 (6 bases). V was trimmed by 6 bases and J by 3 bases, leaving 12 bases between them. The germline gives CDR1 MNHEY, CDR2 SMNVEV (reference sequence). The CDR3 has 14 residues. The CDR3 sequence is CASSLPGDYNEQFF. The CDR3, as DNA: TGTGCCAGCAGCTTACCGGGAGACTACAATGAGCAGTTCTTC.

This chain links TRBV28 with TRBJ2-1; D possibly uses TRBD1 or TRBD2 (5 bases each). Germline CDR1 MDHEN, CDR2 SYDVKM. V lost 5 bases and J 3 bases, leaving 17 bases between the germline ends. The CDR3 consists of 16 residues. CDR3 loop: CASSKMWGNGYNEQFF. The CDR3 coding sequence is TGTGCCAGCAGTAAAATGTGGGGGAATGGCTACAATGAGCAGTTCTTC.

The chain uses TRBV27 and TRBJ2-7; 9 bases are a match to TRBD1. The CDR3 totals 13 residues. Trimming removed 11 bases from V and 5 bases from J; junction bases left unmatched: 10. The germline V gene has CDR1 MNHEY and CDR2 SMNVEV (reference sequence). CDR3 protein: CAVQGAQRDEQYF. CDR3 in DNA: TGTGCCGTACAGGGGGCCCAAAGGGACGAGCAGTACTTC.

The CDR3 region has the DNA TGTGCCAGCCGAGGGACTAGCGGGACTTACGAGCAGTACTTC. Encoded protein: CASRGTSGTYEQYF. The chain is built from TRBV28 and TRBJ2-7; TRBD2 agrees at 13 bases. The CDR3 length is 14 residues. V lost 8 bases and J lost 4; bases outside the gene matches: 5. CDR1 and CDR2 from the germline V gene are MDHEN and SYDVKM.

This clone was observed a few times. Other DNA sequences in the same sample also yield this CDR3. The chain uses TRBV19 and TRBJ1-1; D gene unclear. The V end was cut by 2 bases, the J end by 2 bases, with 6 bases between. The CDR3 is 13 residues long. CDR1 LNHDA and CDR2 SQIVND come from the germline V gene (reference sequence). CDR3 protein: CASSINSNTEAFF. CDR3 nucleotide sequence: TGTGCCAGTAGTATAAACAGCAACACTGAAGCTTTCTTT.

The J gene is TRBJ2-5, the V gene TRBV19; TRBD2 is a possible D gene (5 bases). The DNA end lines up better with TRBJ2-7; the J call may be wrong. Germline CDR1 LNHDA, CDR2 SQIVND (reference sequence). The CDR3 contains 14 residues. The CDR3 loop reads CASSIPEALNEQYF. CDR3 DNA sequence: TGTGCCAGTAGTATACCGGAGGCCCTCAACGAGCAGTACTTC.

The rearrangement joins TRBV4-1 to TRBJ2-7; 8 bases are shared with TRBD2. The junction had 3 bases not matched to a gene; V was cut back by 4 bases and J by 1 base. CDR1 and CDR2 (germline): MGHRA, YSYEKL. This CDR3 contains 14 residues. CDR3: CASSPTGGSYEQYF. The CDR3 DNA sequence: TGCGCCAGCAGCCCAACGGGGGGGTCCTACGAGCAGTACTTC.

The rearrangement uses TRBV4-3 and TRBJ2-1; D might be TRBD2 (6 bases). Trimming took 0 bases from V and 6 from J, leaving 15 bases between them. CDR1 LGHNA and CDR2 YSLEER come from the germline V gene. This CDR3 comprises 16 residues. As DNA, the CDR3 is TGCGCCAGCAGCCAAGATGGACTATACCTCACCAATGAGCAGTTCTTC. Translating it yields CASSQDGLYLTNEQFF.

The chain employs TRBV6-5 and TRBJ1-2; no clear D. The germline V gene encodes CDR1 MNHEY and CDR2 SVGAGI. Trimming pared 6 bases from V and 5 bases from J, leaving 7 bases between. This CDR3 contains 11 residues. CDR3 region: CASSSGYGYTF. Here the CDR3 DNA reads TGTGCCAGCAGCTCAGGATATGGCTACACCTTC.

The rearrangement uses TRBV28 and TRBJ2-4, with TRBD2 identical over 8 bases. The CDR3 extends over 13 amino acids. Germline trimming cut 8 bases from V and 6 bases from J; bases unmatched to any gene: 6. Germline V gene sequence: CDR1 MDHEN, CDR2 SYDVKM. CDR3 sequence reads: CASGAGDINIQYF. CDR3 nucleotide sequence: TGTGCCAGCGGAGCGGGAGATATAAACATTCAGTACTTC.

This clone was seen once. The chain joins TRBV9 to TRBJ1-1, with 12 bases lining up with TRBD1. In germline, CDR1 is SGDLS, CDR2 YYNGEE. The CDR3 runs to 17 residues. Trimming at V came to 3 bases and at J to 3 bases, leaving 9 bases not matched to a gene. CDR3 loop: CASSGSGTGGWDTEAFF. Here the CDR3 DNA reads TGTGCCAGCAGCGGTTCCGGGACAGGGGGCTGGGACACTGAAGCTTTCTTT.

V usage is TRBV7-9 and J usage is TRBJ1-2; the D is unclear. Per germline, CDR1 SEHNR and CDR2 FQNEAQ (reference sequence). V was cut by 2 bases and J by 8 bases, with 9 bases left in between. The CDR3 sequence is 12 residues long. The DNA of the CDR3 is TGTGCCAGCAGCTTAAGTGCTGGAGGCTACACCTTC. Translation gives CASSLSAGGYTF.

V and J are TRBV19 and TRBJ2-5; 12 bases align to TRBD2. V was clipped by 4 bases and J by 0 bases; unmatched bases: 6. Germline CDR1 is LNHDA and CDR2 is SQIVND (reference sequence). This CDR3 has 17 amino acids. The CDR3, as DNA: TGTGCCAGTAGTAGGACTAGCGGGGATCAGTACCAAGAGACCCAGTACTTC. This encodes CASSRTSGDQYQETQYF.